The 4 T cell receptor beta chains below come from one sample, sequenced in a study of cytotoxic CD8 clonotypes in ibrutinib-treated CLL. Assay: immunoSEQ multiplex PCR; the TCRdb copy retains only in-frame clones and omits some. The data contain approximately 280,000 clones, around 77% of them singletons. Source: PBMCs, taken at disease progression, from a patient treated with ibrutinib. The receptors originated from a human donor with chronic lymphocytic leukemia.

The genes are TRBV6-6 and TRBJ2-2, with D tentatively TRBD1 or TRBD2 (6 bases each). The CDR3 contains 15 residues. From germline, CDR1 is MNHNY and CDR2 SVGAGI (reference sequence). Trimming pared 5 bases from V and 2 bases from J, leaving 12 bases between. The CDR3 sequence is CASSRAGGNTGELFF. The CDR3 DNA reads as TGTGCCAGCAGTCGCGCCGGGGGCAACACCGGGGAGCTGTTTTTT.

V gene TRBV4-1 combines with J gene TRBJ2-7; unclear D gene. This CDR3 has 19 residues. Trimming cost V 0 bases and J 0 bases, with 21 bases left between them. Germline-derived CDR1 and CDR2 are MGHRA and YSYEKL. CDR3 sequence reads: CASSQDLGKRTGSSYEQYF. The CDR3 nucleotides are TGCGCCAGCAGCCAAGACCTTGGCAAACGGACGGGTAGCTCCTACGAGCAGTACTTC.

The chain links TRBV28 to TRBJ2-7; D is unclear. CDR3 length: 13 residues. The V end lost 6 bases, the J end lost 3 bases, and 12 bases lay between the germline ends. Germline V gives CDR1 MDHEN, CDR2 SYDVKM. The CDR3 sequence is CASRDRVGYEQYF. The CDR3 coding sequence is TGTGCCAGCAGGGATCGGGTGGGCTACGAGCAGTACTTC.

CDR3 nucleotides: TGTGCCAGCAGCTTAGCCAGGATGGGCTACGAGCAGTACTTC. Translated: CASSLARMGYEQYF. V gene TRBV11-2 combines with J gene TRBJ2-7, with no clear D. V was trimmed by 1 base and J by 3 bases, leaving 10 bases between them. The CDR3 is 14 residues long. Germline CDR1 is SGHAT and CDR2 is FQNNGV.